What follows are 5 T cell receptor beta chains derived from one specimen sequenced in a study of cytomegalovirus exposure and HLA in healthy donors. The study ran its PCR with 60 Vbeta and 13 Jbeta primers. Using immunoSEQ multiplex PCR, the repertoire was profiled, and TCRdb retains in-frame clones only, with some absent. In the table there are over 150,000 clones, 65% to 80% of which are singletons. Sequencing used PBMCs. The source of these receptors is a woman in her fifties or sixties in good health and CMV-seropositive.

The CDR3 loop reads CASRRTSGIYNEQFF. CDR3 nucleotide sequence: TGTGCCAGCAGGCGAACTAGCGGGATCTACAATGAGCAGTTCTTC. This chain links TRBV7-2 with TRBJ2-1, with 10 nucleotides matching TRBD2. Germline values: CDR1 SGHTA, CDR2 FQGNSA. The CDR3 extends over 15 amino acids. The V and J ends lost 6 bases and 3 bases, in that order; junction bases with no gene match: 5.

This clone was found once. The chain links TRBV18 to TRBJ1-3; D is uncertain. The CDR3 loop spans 15 amino acids. Germline lookup yields CDR1 KGHSH and CDR2 LQKENI. V lost 3 bases, J lost 0 bases, and 9 bases lay in between. The CDR3 nucleotides read TGTGCCAGCTCACCCTACCGCGACTCTGGAAACACCATATATTTT. Its protein product is CASSPYRDSGNTIYF. Full variable domain (rest looked up from reference TRBV18 and TRBJ1-3): NAGVMQNPRHLVRRRGQEARLRCSPMKGHSHVYWYRQLPEEGLKFMVYLQKENIIDESGMPKERFSAEFPKEGPSILRIQQVVRGDSAAYFCASSPYRDSGNTIYFGEGSWLTVV.

This chain joins TRBV28 and TRBJ2-1; possible D gene TRBD2, 5 bases. Trimming shortened V by 8 bases and J by 0 bases, and 17 bases separated the two germline ends. The V gene's germline CDR1 is MDHEN and CDR2 SYDVKM. The length of the CDR3 is 16 residues. CDR3 in amino acids: CASGRTFSSSYNEQFF. CDR3 nucleotide sequence: TGTGCCAGCGGTCGGACTTTTTCTAGCTCCTACAATGAGCAGTTCTTC.

This rearrangement joins TRBV2 to TRBJ1-1, with D perhaps TRBD1 (6 bases). The CDR3 spans 13 residues. V lost 1 base, J lost 7 bases, and 10 bases lay in between. The germline CDR1 and CDR2 sequences are SNHLY and FYNNEI. CDR3 sequence (DNA): TGTGCCAGCAGTGAAGACAGGGTGGGTGAAGCTTTCTTT. Its translation is CASSEDRVGEAFF.

V is TRBV9 and J is TRBJ1-5, with TRBD1 matching over 8 bases. The CDR3 sequence is 14 residues long. Trimming took 4 bases from V and 9 from J; bases not matched to a gene: 9. Germline CDR1 is SGDLS and CDR2 is YYNGEE. CDR3 region: CASSPDREHRPQHF. Here the CDR3 DNA reads TGTGCCAGCAGCCCGGACAGGGAACACCGGCCCCAGCATTTT.